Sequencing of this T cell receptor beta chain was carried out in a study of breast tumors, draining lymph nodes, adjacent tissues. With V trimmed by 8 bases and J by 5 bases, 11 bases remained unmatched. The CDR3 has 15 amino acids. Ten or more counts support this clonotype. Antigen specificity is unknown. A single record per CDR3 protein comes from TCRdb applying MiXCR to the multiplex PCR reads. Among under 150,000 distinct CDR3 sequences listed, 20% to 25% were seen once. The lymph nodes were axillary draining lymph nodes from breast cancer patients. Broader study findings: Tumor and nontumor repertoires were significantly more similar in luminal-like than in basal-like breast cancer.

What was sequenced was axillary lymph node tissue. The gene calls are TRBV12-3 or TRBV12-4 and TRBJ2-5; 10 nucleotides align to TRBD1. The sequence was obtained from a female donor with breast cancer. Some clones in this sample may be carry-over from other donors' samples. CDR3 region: CASLLSGTGVETQYF. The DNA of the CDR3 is TGTGCCAGCCTACTGTCCGGGACAGGGGTCGAGACCCAGTACTTC.